This T cell receptor (beta chain) was obtained from a study of T-cell memory formation after mild COVID-19. Study at large: Largely, the TCR clusters proved donor specific.

CDR3 size: 15 residues. Germline V gives CDR1 SEHNR, CDR2 FQNEAQ (reference sequence). After removal of 4 bases from V and 9 bases from J, the junction contained 11 bases not matched to a gene. TCRdb used MiXCR to reprocess the 5' RACE reads, holding one entry per CDR3 protein. The sample includes tens of thousands of distinct CDR3 sequences, over 8.5% of them seen just once. This clonotype has at least ten counts. The sample taken for sequencing was PBMCs or a T cell subset sorted from them (not recorded which). The sequence was collected from an adult woman who had mild COVID-19 (a few samples of this study predate the infection). Cell type and time point are not known. V gene TRBV7-9 combines with J gene TRBJ2-1, with 8 positions matching TRBD1. The CDR3 nucleotides read TGTGCCAGCAGCTCAAGGACAGGGCCCCTCCCTGAGCAGTTCTTC. Its protein product is CASSSRTGPLPEQFF.